A selection of T cell receptor beta chains follows, all from one sample in a study of blood T cell repertoires in COVID-19. Here immunoSEQ multiplex PCR was the method, and the copy in TCRdb shows in-frame clones only, minus some. The profile covers about 140,000 clones, with around nine tenths appearing a single time and more than 5% taken by the ten largest. Sequencing input: peripheral blood. The receptors come from a human donor in a cohort sampled during active COVID-19. Each CDR3 is given with its conserved first and last residue. D genes are given only for firm matches. Expanded clones get a size class; other rows say once, few or many, or leave the size out.

size: .
D: TRBD1
J: TRBJ2-7
V: TRBV4-1
DNA: TGCGCCAGCAGCCAAGTTTCAGGGGGCGTTTCCTACGAGCAGTACTTC
CDR3: CASSQVSGGVSYEQYF

size: .
D: TRBD1
J: TRBJ1-2
V: TRBV7-6
DNA: TGTGCCAGCAGCTTACCCCCGGGACAGGGGGACGGCTACACCTTC
CDR3: CASSLPPGQGDGYTF

size: few
D: TRBD2
J: TRBJ2-7
V: TRBV28
DNA: TGTGCCATCCATAGCGGGGGGGCTTACGAGCAGTACTTC
CDR3: CAIHSGGAYEQYF

size: .
D: .
J: TRBJ2-1
V: TRBV7-9
DNA: TGTGCCAGCAGCCAGCCACTAGTGGAATTCTACAATGAGCAGTTCTTC
CDR3: CASSQPLVEFYNEQFF

size: .
D: .
J: TRBJ2-7
V: TRBV4-1
DNA: TGCGCCAGCAGCCAGGACCCCGGACAGACGGCCTACGAGCAGTACTTC
CDR3: CASSQDPGQTAYEQYF

size: .
D: TRBD1
J: TRBJ2-3
V: TRBV5-1
DNA: TGCGCCAGCAGCTTGGGACAGGGTGAGACAGATACGCAGTATTTT
CDR3: CASSLGQGETDTQYF

size: .
D: TRBD2
J: TRBJ2-7
V: TRBV30
DNA: TGTGCCTGGAGAGCGACTAGCGGGATTTCCTACGAGCAGTACTTC
CDR3: CAWRATSGISYEQYF

size: .
D: .
J: TRBJ2-7
V: TRBV2
DNA: TGTGCCAGCAGGACAGGCGCCTACGAGCAGTACTTC
CDR3: CASRTGAYEQYF

size: .
D: .
J: TRBJ2-3
V: TRBV28
DNA: TGTGCCAGTCGTGGCGGGAGCACAGATACGCAGTATTTT
CDR3: CASRGGSTDTQYF

size: .
D: TRBD2
J: TRBJ2-1
V: TRBV5-8
DNA: TGTGCCAGCAGCTTCGGGACTAGCGGGGGCGATGAGCAGTTCTTC
CDR3: CASSFGTSGGDEQFF

size: .
D: TRBD2
J: TRBJ2-7
V: TRBV5-1
DNA: TGCGCCAGCAGGGGGGCGGGAGGCTCCTACGAGCAGTACTTC
CDR3: CASRGAGGSYEQYF

size: .
D: .
J: TRBJ2-7
V: TRBV3-1/TRBV3-2
DNA: TGTGCCAGCAGCCTAACTCCTCTCGAGCAGTACTTC
CDR3: CASSLTPLEQYF

size: .
D: TRBD1
J: TRBJ1-5
V: TRBV6-5
DNA: TGTGCCAGCAGCGGACAGGGGGATCAGCCCCAGCATTTT
CDR3: CASSGQGDQPQHF

size: .
D: TRBD1
J: TRBJ2-5
V: TRBV6-5
DNA: TGTGCCAGCCTGGACAGGGTCCAAGAGACCCAGTACTTC
CDR3: CASLDRVQETQYF

size: .
D: .
J: TRBJ2-1
V: TRBV5-1
DNA: TGCGCCAGCCATTCGAGAGGGAGCAATGAGCAGTTCTTC
CDR3: CASHSRGSNEQFF

size: once
D: .
J: TRBJ2-3
V: TRBV7-2
DNA: TGTGCCAGCAGCTCGGGACTCCTATCCTCCGATACGCAGTATTTT
CDR3: CASSSGLLSSDTQYF

size: .
D: .
J: TRBJ2-3
V: TRBV18
DNA: TGTGCCAGCTCACCACTAGGGGGGGGCGTCGCAGATACGCAGTATTTT
CDR3: CASSPLGGGVADTQYF

size: .
D: .
J: TRBJ1-6
V: TRBV6-1
DNA: TGTGCCAGCAGTGAAGGCGATGGTAGGGGTCGGAATTCACCCCTCCACTTT
CDR3: CASSEGDGRGRNSPLHF

size: .
D: TRBD2
J: TRBJ2-5
V: TRBV27
DNA: TGTGCCAGCAGTTCCACGGGAGGGCCGGTGGTGGAGACCCAGTACTTC
CDR3: CASSSTGGPVVETQYF

size: .
D: .
J: TRBJ2-7
V: TRBV10-2
DNA: TGCGCCAGCAACCCCAGGGGGGTAGCCTCCTACGAGCAGTACTTC
CDR3: CASNPRGVASYEQYF

size: .
D: TRBD1
J: TRBJ1-2
V: TRBV9
DNA: TGTGCCAGCAGCGTAGGGGGACAGGGGACCAAAGGCTACACCTTC
CDR3: CASSVGGQGTKGYTF

size: .
D: TRBD1
J: TRBJ2-2
V: TRBV20-1
DNA: TGCAGTGCTAGTCGGTCAGGGGGTCGCACCGGGGAGCTGTTTTTT
CDR3: CSASRSGGRTGELFF

size: .
D: .
J: TRBJ2-3
V: TRBV10-3
DNA: TGTGCCATCAGTGAGTCGCTGGGGGCGGACGCAGATACGCAGTATTTT
CDR3: CAISESLGADADTQYF

size: few
D: .
J: TRBJ2-5
V: TRBV4-1
DNA: TGCGCCAGCAGCCAATTTACAGGGTTAGAGACCCAGTACTTC
CDR3: CASSQFTGLETQYF

size: .
D: .
J: TRBJ2-2
V: TRBV5-6
DNA: TGTGCCAGCAGCTTAAGCTGGACAGTCATCGGGGAGCTGTTTTTT
CDR3: CASSLSWTVIGELFF

size: .
D: TRBD1
J: TRBJ1-2
V: TRBV28
DNA: TGTGCCAGCAGGGGGCAGGGGACAGGGTTCTATGGCTACACCTTC
CDR3: CASRGQGTGFYGYTF

size: .
D: .
J: TRBJ2-7
V: TRBV5-1
DNA: TGCGCCAGCAACAGGGTCCCCAACGAGCAGTACTTC
CDR3: CASNRVPNEQYF

size: .
D: TRBD1
J: TRBJ1-5
V: TRBV20-1
DNA: TGCAGTGCTAGTTTTCGGACAGGGCATCAGCCCCAGCATTTT
CDR3: CSASFRTGHQPQHF

size: few
D: TRBD2
J: TRBJ2-7
V: TRBV28
DNA: TGTGCCAGCAGCCACCACACTAGCGGGAGGACGTACGAGCAGTACTTC
CDR3: CASSHHTSGRTYEQYF

size: .
D: TRBD1
J: TRBJ1-2
V: TRBV5-1
DNA: TGCGCCAGCAGCTTAGCGGTTGGACAGGGGGCTGGTGGCTACACCTTC
CDR3: CASSLAVGQGAGGYTF

size: .
D: TRBD2
J: TRBJ2-7
V: TRBV28
DNA: TGTGCCAGCAGCCAGACTAGCGGGGTCCTATACGAGCAGTACTTC
CDR3: CASSQTSGVLYEQYF

size: .
D: .
J: TRBJ2-5
V: TRBV5-4
DNA: TGTGCCAGCAGCCCCGGACAGTCAAACCAAGAGACCCAGTACTTC
CDR3: CASSPGQSNQETQYF

size: few
D: TRBD1
J: TRBJ1-1
V: TRBV28
DNA: TGTGCCATCTTCGACAGGGCGAACACTGAAGCTTTCTTT
CDR3: CAIFDRANTEAFF

size: .
D: .
J: TRBJ2-7
V: TRBV5-1
DNA: TGCGCCAGCAGCTTGTTTCGGGAGCAAGGCGAGCAGTACTTC
CDR3: CASSLFREQGEQYF

size: .
D: TRBD2
J: TRBJ2-2
V: TRBV11-2
DNA: TGTGCCAGCAGCCCCGGGACTAGAAACACCGGGGAGCTGTTTTTT
CDR3: CASSPGTRNTGELFF

size: .
D: TRBD1
J: TRBJ1-3
V: TRBV3-1/TRBV3-2
DNA: TGTGCCAGCAGCCATACAGGGGGGTCCGCTGGAAACACCATATATTTT
CDR3: CASSHTGGSAGNTIYF

size: few
D: TRBD2
J: TRBJ2-7
V: TRBV11-1
DNA: TGTGCCAGCAGCCCACATAGCGGGGAAACCTACGAGCAGTACTTC
CDR3: CASSPHSGETYEQYF

size: .
D: TRBD2
J: TRBJ2-7
V: TRBV7-9
DNA: TGTGCCAGCAGCTTAGGGTGGGCGGGGGGCTACGAGCAGTACTTC
CDR3: CASSLGWAGGYEQYF

size: few
D: .
J: TRBJ2-3
V: TRBV10-3
DNA: TGTGCCATCAGAACTATGACTGGAACAGATACGCAGTATTTT
CDR3: CAIRTMTGTDTQYF

size: once
D: .
J: TRBJ1-2
V: TRBV14
DNA: TGTGCCAGCAGCCGGACAGACAACTATGGCTACACCTTC
CDR3: CASSRTDNYGYTF

size: .
D: .
J: TRBJ1-5
V: TRBV18
DNA: TGTGCCAGCTCAGCCGACGGAGGCAATCAGCCCCAGCATTTT
CDR3: CASSADGGNQPQHF

size: few
D: .
J: TRBJ2-7
V: TRBV5-4
DNA: TGTGCCAGCAGCTTGGATTCTAGGATCCACGAGCAGTACTTC
CDR3: CASSLDSRIHEQYF

size: .
D: TRBD1
J: TRBJ2-7
V: TRBV27
DNA: TGTGCCAGCAAACGGACAGGGGGCGGGTACGAGCAGTACTTC
CDR3: CASKRTGGGYEQYF

size: .
D: .
J: TRBJ1-2
V: TRBV4-1
DNA: TGCGCCAGCAGCCAAGCACCCTCGCGACAGGTACTCTATGGCTACACCTTC
CDR3: CASSQAPSRQVLYGYTF

size: once
D: TRBD1
J: TRBJ1-2
V: TRBV7-8
DNA: TGTGCCAGCAGCTTAAGATTTGGGGACAGGGTGGACTATGGCTACACCTTC
CDR3: CASSLRFGDRVDYGYTF

size: .
D: TRBD2
J: TRBJ2-1
V: TRBV27
DNA: TGTGCCAGCAGTTTTGGGACTAGCGGGAGCTACAATGAGCAGTTCTTC
CDR3: CASSFGTSGSYNEQFF

size: .
D: .
J: TRBJ2-1
V: TRBV2
DNA: TGTGCCAGCAGTGGCCGCATGGGGAGCTCCTACAATGAGCAGTTCTTC
CDR3: CASSGRMGSSYNEQFF

size: .
D: .
J: TRBJ2-5
V: TRBV7-9
DNA: TGTGCCAGCAGCCCCGGGGGTCGATTTCAAGAGACCCAGTACTTC
CDR3: CASSPGGRFQETQYF

size: .
D: .
J: TRBJ2-1
V: TRBV18
DNA: TGTGCCAGCTCACCTTCGGCGGTAGAGCAGTTCTTC
CDR3: CASSPSAVEQFF

size: once
D: TRBD2
J: TRBJ2-5
V: TRBV7-9
DNA: TGTGCCAGCAGCGGGACTAGCGGGGAGGTGGAGACCCAGTACTTC
CDR3: CASSGTSGEVETQYF

size: .
D: .
J: TRBJ1-1
V: TRBV6-5
DNA: TGTGCCAGCAGCGAGGTCGGCACTGAAGCTTTCTTT
CDR3: CASSEVGTEAFF

size: .
D: TRBD1
J: TRBJ1-2
V: TRBV28
DNA: TGTGCCAGCAGTTTAGCGCAGGGGGTAAATAACTATGGCTACACCTTC
CDR3: CASSLAQGVNNYGYTF

size: .
D: .
J: TRBJ2-6
V: TRBV19
DNA: TGTGCCAGTACCTATGACAGTAGGGGTTCTGGGGCCAACGTCCTGACTTTC
CDR3: CASTYDSRGSGANVLTF

size: .
D: .
J: TRBJ1-6
V: TRBV5-1
DNA: TGCGCCAGCAGCTTGGTCGGGAATTCACCCCTCCACTTT
CDR3: CASSLVGNSPLHF

size: once
D: TRBD1
J: TRBJ1-3
V: TRBV27
DNA: TGTGCCAGCAGCGGGACAGGAACTCTGAGCTCTGGAAACACCATATATTTT
CDR3: CASSGTGTLSSGNTIYF

size: .
D: TRBD1
J: TRBJ1-6
V: TRBV5-4
DNA: TGTGCCAGCAGCCCGGGACAGAGCTATAATTCACCCCTCCACTTT
CDR3: CASSPGQSYNSPLHF

size: many
D: TRBD1
J: TRBJ1-5
V: TRBV4-2
DNA: TGTGCCAGCAGCCAAGATGGGGACAGGGTCAATCAGCCCCAGCATTTT
CDR3: CASSQDGDRVNQPQHF

size: .
D: TRBD1
J: TRBJ2-3
V: TRBV7-9
DNA: TGTGCCAGCAGCCCACCCGGGGCGTTCCGGGACAGGGGGACAGATACGCAGTATTTT
CDR3: CASSPPGAFRDRGTDTQYF

size: once
D: .
J: TRBJ2-3
V: TRBV12-3/TRBV12-4
DNA: TGTGCCAGCAGTTTCGGGACAGATACGCAGTATTTT
CDR3: CASSFGTDTQYF